These 2 T cell receptor beta chains were sequenced from one sample in a study of control samples from healthy donors and cancer patients. Repertoires were generated with immunoSEQ multiplex PCR, while TCRdb's copy carries only in-frame clones and drops some. The repertoire holds under 200,000 clones, with about 91% as singletons. Sample: blood. These receptors originate from a woman under 40 in good health.

This chain uses TRBV28 with TRBJ1-2, with 8 bases lining up with TRBD1. Germline V gene sequence: CDR1 MDHEN, CDR2 SYDVKM. With 6 bases clipped from V and 5 bases from J, the junction kept 20 bases outside the gene matches. The CDR3 spans 18 residues. The CDR3 sequence: CASRLLNTPGTGGYGYTF. CDR3 coding DNA: TGTGCCAGCAGACTACTCAACACCCCCGGGACAGGCGGTTATGGCTACACCTTC.

This chain joins TRBV28 and TRBJ1-5, with TRBD1 matching over 7 bases. CDR1 and CDR2 (germline): MDHEN, SYDVKM. The junction had 5 bases not matched to a gene; V was cut back by 6 bases and J by 3 bases. CDR3 size: 14 residues. This CDR3 reads CASSPTGPNQPQHF. In DNA, the CDR3 is TGTGCCAGCAGCCCGACAGGGCCCAATCAGCCCCAGCATTTT.